This TCR beta chain was observed in a study of blood T cell repertoires in COVID-19. Study summary: Samples taken during acute and convalescent COVID-19 were collected in the United States, Italy and Spain.

CDR1 and CDR2 (germline): SGDLS, YYNGEE. Trimming took 2 bases from V and 6 from J; bases not matched to a gene: 9. The CDR3 sequence is 15 residues long. Produced via immunoSEQ multiplex PCR; TCRdb's table is partial and in-frame only. Here the sample spans a few hundred thousand clones, around 83% being singletons. Participant age was roughly 18 to 95 years, and participants resided in fewer than 25 US areas. The study assigned cohorts using participant-reported clinical history. The V gene is TRBV9, the J gene TRBJ2-5; 8 nucleotides match TRBD2. Sequencing was carried out using PBMCs or T cells enriched from blood (not recorded which). The clonotype comes from a man aged 35-49 years who had been exposed to COVID-19. The CDR3 sequence: CASSVGAGEGKTQYF. The DNA for the CDR3 is TGTGCCAGCAGCGTTGGAGCGGGAGAGGGAAAGACCCAGTACTTC.